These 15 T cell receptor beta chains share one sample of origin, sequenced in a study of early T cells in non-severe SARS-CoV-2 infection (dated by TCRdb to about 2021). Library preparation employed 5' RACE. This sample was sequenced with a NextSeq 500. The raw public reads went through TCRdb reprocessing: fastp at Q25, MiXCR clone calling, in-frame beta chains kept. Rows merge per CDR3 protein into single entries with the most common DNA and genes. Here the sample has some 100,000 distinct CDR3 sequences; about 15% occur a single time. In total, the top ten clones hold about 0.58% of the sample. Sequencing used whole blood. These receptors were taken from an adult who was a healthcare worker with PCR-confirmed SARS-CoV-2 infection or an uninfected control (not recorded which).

CDR3 amino acids: CASSFRGQGMDTQYF. DNA of the CDR3: TGTGCCAGCAGCTTCCGGGGACAGGGGATGGATACGCAGTATTTT. V and J are TRBV7-8 and TRBJ2-3, with TRBD1 identical over 10 bases. V gave up 3 bases and J gave up 6 bases; unmatched junction bases: 6. CDR1 and CDR2 (germline): SGHVS, FQNEAQ. The CDR3 is made up of 15 amino acids.

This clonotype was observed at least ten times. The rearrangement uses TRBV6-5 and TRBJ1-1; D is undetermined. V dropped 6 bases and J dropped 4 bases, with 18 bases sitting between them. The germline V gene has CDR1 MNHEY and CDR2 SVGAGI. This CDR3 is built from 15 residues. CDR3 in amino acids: CASRDAGKAGTEAFF. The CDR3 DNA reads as TGTGCCAGCAGGGACGCGGGCAAGGCAGGCACTGAAGCTTTCTTT.

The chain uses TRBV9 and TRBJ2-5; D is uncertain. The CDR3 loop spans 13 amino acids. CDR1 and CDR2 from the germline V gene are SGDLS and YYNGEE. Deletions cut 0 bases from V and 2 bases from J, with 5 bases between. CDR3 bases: TGTGCCAGCAGCGTAGCCGGACAAGAGACCCAGTACTTC. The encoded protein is CASSVAGQETQYF.

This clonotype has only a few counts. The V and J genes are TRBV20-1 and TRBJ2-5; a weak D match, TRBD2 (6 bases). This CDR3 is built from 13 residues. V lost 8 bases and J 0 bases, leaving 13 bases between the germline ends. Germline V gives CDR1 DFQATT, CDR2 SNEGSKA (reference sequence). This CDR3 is CSTLADDQETQYF. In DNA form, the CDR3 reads TGCAGTACCTTAGCGGACGACCAAGAGACCCAGTACTTC.

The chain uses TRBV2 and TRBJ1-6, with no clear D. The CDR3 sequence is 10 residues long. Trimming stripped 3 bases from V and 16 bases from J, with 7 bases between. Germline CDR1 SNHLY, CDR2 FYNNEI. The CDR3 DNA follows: TGTGCCAGCAGTGATCCAGTTCTCCACTTT. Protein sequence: CASSDPVLHF. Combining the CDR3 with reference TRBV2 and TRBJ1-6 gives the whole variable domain EPEVTQTPSHQVTQMGQEVILRCVPISNHLYFYWYRQILGQKVEFLVSFYNNEISEKSEIFDDQFSVERPDGSNFTLKIRSTKLEDSAMYFCASSDPVLHFGNGTRLTVT.

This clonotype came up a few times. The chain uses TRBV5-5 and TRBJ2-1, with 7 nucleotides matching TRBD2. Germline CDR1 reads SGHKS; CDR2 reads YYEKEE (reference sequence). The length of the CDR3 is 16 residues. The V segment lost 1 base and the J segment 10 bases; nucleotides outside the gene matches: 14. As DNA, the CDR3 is TGTGCCAGCAGCTTGACGGTTAGGACTAGTGTTGAGGAGCAGTTCTTC. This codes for CASSLTVRTSVEEQFF.

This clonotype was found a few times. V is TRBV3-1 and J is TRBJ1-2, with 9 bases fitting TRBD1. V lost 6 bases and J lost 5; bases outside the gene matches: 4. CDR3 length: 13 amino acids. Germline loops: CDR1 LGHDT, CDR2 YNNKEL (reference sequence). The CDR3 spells CASRSGTGYGYTF. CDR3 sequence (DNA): TGTGCCAGCAGGTCCGGGACAGGGTATGGCTACACCTTC.

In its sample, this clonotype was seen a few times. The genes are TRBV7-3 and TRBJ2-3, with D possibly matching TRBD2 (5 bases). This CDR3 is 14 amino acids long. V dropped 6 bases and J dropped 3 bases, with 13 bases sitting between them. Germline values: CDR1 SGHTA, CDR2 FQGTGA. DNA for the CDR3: TGTGCCAGCAGTCGTATGGGGAGAACAGATACGCAGTATTTT. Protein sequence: CASSRMGRTDTQYF. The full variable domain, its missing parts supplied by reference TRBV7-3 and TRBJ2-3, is GAGVSQTPSNKVTEKGKYVELRCDPISGHTALYWYRQSLGQGPEFLIYFQGTGAADDSGLPNDRFFAVRPEGSVSTLKIQRTERGDSAVYLCASSRMGRTDTQYFGPGTRLTVL.

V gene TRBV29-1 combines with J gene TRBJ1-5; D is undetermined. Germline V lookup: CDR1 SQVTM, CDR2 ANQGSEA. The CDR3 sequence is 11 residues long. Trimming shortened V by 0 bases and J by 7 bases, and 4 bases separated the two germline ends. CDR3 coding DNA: TGCAGCGTTGAAGATAAACAGCCCCAGCATTTT. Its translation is CSVEDKQPQHF.

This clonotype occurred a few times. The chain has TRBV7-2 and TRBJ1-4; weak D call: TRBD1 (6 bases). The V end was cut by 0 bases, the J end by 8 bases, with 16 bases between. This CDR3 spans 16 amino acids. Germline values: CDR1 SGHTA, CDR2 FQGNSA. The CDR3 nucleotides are TGTGCCAGCAGCTTAGCCGGGGGGCCACCTCACGAAAAACTGTTTTTT. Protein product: CASSLAGGPPHEKLFF. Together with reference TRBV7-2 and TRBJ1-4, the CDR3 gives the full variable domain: GAGVSQSPSNKVTEKGKDVELRCDPISGHTALYWYRQSLGQGLEFLIYFQGNSAPDKSGLPSDRFSAERTGGSVSTLTIQRTQQEDSAVYLCASSLAGGPPHEKLFFGSGTQLSVL.

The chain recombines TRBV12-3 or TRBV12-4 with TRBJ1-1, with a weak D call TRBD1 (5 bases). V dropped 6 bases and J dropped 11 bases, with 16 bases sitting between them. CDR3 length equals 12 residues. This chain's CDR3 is CASSEATHRAFF. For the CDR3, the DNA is TGTGCCAGCAGCGAAGCGACCCACAGGGCTTTCTTT.

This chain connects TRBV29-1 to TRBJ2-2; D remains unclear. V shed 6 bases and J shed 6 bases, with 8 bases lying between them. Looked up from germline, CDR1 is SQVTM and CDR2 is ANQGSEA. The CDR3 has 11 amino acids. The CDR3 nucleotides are TGCAGCGTGACGGGTGCCGGGGAGCTGTTTTTT. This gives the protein CSVTGAGELFF.

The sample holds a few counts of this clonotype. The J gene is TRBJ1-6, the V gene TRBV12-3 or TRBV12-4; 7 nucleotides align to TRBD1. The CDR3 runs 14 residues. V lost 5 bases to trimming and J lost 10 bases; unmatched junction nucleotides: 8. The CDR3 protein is CASSNNRGGSPLHF. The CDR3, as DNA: TGTGCCAGCAGTAACAACAGGGGTGGCTCACCCCTCCACTTT.

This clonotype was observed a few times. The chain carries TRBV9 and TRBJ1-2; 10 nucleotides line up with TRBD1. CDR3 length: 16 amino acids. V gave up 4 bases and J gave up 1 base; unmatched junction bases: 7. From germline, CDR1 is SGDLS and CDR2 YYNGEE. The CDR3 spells CASSLTGGDFNYGYTF. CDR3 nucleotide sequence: TGTGCCAGCAGCTTGACAGGGGGCGATTTTAACTATGGCTACACCTTC.

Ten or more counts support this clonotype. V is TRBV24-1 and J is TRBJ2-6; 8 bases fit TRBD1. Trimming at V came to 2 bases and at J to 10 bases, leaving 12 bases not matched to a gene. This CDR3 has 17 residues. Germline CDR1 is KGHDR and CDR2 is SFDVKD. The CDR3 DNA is TGTGCCACCAGTGATTCCGGGACAGGTTGGCTAAAAAACGTCCTGACTTTC. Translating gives CATSDSGTGWLKNVLTF.